Shown below are 27 T cell receptor beta chains from a single sample sequenced in a study of T cell repertoires in cytomegalovirus infection. From the reads, TCRdb called clonotypes with MiXCR, one entry per CDR3 protein. This sample yields 310,000 or so distinct CDR3 sequences, of which roughly 16% are seen a single time; 12% belongs to the top ten. Sequencing used PBMCs. These receptors all come from a human donor in good health (CMV status not recorded). Some clones in this sample may be carry-over from other donors' samples.

The table lists this clonotype with a few counts. The chain employs TRBV2 and TRBJ2-1; unclear D gene. The length of the CDR3 is 13 residues. In germline, CDR1 is SNHLY, CDR2 FYNNEI. Trimming took 6 bases from V and 3 from J, leaving 9 bases between them. The CDR3 protein is CASSIQIYNEQFF. The CDR3 nucleotides are TGTGCCAGCAGCATACAGATCTACAATGAGCAGTTCTTC.

Only one count was recorded for this clonotype. The chain is built from TRBV20-1 and TRBJ2-3; TRBD2 matches at 12 bases. Germline V gene data show CDR1 as DFQATT and CDR2 as SNEGSKA (reference sequence). The trim removed 6 bases at V and 2 bases at J, leaving 9 bases unmatched. The CDR3 has 16 amino acids. CDR3 DNA: TGCAGTGCGAAAAGGGGGACTAGCGGGCTCACAGATACGCAGTATTTT. Protein product: CSAKRGTSGLTDTQYF.

There are many counts of this clonotype. The rearrangement joins TRBV7-2 to TRBJ2-1; D uncertain. The germline gives CDR1 SGHTA, CDR2 FQGNSA. This CDR3 is 13 amino acids long. V was clipped by 1 base and J by 6 bases, with 7 bases between them. CDR3: CASSLDIVNEQFF. DNA for the CDR3: TGTGCCAGCAGCTTAGACATCGTCAATGAGCAGTTCTTC.

The chain uses TRBV12-3 or TRBV12-4 and TRBJ2-3, with D unclear. This CDR3 spans 13 amino acids. V lost 4 bases to trimming and J lost 2 bases, with 7 bases between them. CDR3 DNA: TGTGCCAGCAGTTCAGCGTTCACAGATACGCAGTATTTT. Protein: CASSSAFTDTQYF.

At least ten counts were recorded for this clonotype. The rearrangement uses TRBV4-2 and TRBJ2-7; 9 nucleotides align to TRBD1. The germline CDR1 and CDR2 sequences are LGHNA and YNFKEQ. Trimming took 4 bases from V and 3 from J; bases not matched to a gene: 7. The CDR3 spans 15 residues. CDR3 DNA sequence: TGTGCCAGCAGCCTACAACCGGGACAGGGCTACGAGCAGTACTTC. Its translation is CASSLQPGQGYEQYF.

V and J are TRBV12-3 or TRBV12-4 and TRBJ2-2; 7 bases are shared with TRBD1. The CDR3 spans 16 residues. After removal of 5 bases from V and 6 bases from J, the junction contained 12 bases not matched to a gene. The CDR3 DNA follows: TGTGCCAGCAGTCCTGGGACAGCCGGGCGCCCCGGGGAGCTGTTTTTT. It codes for CASSPGTAGRPGELFF.

In its sample, this clonotype was seen once. Given a much more abundant clone one base away, this may be a read error. This rearrangement joins TRBV19 to TRBJ1-5; D is possibly TRBD1 (5 bases). Germline lookup yields CDR1 LNHDA and CDR2 SQIVND (reference sequence). The CDR3 extends over 15 amino acids. The V gene lost 10 bases and the J gene lost 3 bases, with 19 bases spanning the gap. The CDR3 DNA reads as TGTGCCACCCCCATGGGGGGAGTACACAATCAGCCCCAGCATTTT. This codes for CATPMGGVHNQPQHF.

V usage is TRBV6-1 and J usage is TRBJ2-7; D ambiguous. The CDR3 runs 15 residues. CDR1 and CDR2 from the germline V gene are MNHNS and SASEGT. V was shortened by 6 bases and J by 1 base, with 16 bases between the two germline ends. CDR3 amino acids: CASSKEGMGSYEQYF. Written as DNA, the CDR3 is TGTGCCAGCAGCAAAGAAGGGATGGGGTCCTACGAGCAGTACTTC.

This clonotype has more than one count but fewer than ten. The chain is built from TRBV7-9 and TRBJ2-1; 10 bases align to TRBD1. V was clipped by 2 bases and J by 7 bases; unmatched bases: 5. Germline CDR1 reads SEHNR; CDR2 reads FQNEAQ (reference sequence). CDR3 length equals 15 residues. CDR3 sequence reads: CASSLRQGARNEQFF. The CDR3 DNA reads TGTGCCAGCAGCTTACGACAGGGGGCTAGGAATGAGCAGTTCTTC.

At least ten counts were recorded for this clonotype. V gene TRBV6-1 combines with J gene TRBJ2-3, with no clear D. The CDR3 spans 13 residues. The germline V gene encodes CDR1 MNHNS and CDR2 SASEGT. Between the trimmed V and J ends, which lost 5 bases and 4 bases, there was a span of 10 bases. The CDR3 DNA sequence: TGTGCCAGCAGTTTCCGACGCCCAGATACGCAGTATTTT. Protein product: CASSFRRPDTQYF.

The V call is TRBV4-1, the J call TRBJ2-7; 9 bases are a match to TRBD2. The V gene end was trimmed by 3 bases and the J gene end by 3 bases; junction bases not matched to a gene: 3. Germline V CDR1 and CDR2: MGHRA, YSYEKL. The CDR3 consists of 14 residues. The CDR3, as DNA: TGCGCCAGCAGCCAGCAGCGGGGGGACTACGAGCAGTACTTC. Translating gives CASSQQRGDYEQYF.

This sequence joins TRBV28 and TRBJ1-2; D gene ambiguous. Germline V lookup: CDR1 MDHEN, CDR2 SYDVKM. Trimming removed 2 bases from V and 7 bases from J, with 11 bases in between. The CDR3 runs to 13 residues. The CDR3 DNA reads TGTGCCAGCAGTTTAAGGCTGCTCGGTGGCTACACCTTC. Its translation: CASSLRLLGGYTF.

This clonotype was counted ten times or more. CDR3 in DNA: TGCGCCAGCAGTCCTTCTCAAGGGGCGAATTCACCCCTCCACTTT. Translating gives CASSPSQGANSPLHF. The rearrangement joins TRBV4-1 to TRBJ1-6; weak D call: TRBD1 (5 bases). Per germline, CDR1 MGHRA and CDR2 YSYEKL. V was clipped by 6 bases and J by 7 bases, with 16 bases between them. This CDR3 comprises 15 residues.

This clonotype has at least ten counts. J is TRBJ2-3 and V is TRBV7-9; tentatively, D is TRBD2 (6 bases). CDR3 size: 16 residues. The V gene lost 0 bases and the J gene lost 2 bases, with 12 bases spanning the gap. Germline values: CDR1 SEHNR, CDR2 FQNEAQ (reference sequence). The CDR3 spells CASSLASSENTDTQYF. The CDR3 DNA follows: TGTGCCAGCAGCTTAGCTTCTAGCGAGAACACAGATACGCAGTATTTT.

This clonotype was counted only a few times. CDR3 DNA sequence: TGTGCCAGCAGCTTGGACAACGAGAATGAAAAACTGTTTTTT. Translation gives CASSLDNENEKLFF. V gene TRBV7-8 combines with J gene TRBJ1-4, with D tentatively TRBD1 (5 bases). The ends were cut back, 3 bases at V and 5 bases at J, with 10 bases in the middle. CDR3 length equals 14 residues. Germline V gene sequence: CDR1 SGHVS, CDR2 FQNEAQ. The full variable domain, completed using reference TRBV7-8 and TRBJ1-4, is GAGVSQSPRYKVAKRGQDVALRCDPISGHVSLFWYQQALGQGPEFLTYFQNEAQLDKSGLPSDRFFAERPEGSVSTLKIQRTQQEDSAVYLCASSLDNENEKLFFGSGTQLSVL.

As to this clonotype: The CDR3 carries no conserved terminal phenylalanine or tryptophan, so it likely arises from a read error. The V gene is TRBV12-3 or TRBV12-4, the J gene TRBJ1-1; D is unresolved. Trimming took 1 base from V and 1 from J, leaving 4 bases between them. The CDR3 totals 13 residues. The CDR3 region is CASSLGENTEAFC. The CDR3 coding sequence is TGTGCCAGCAGTTTAGGTGAGAACACTGAAGCTTTCTGT.

The sample holds a few counts of this clonotype. The CDR3 here is CASSLTPGWDTEAFF. CDR3 nucleotide sequence: TGTGCCAGCAGCTTAACTCCAGGGTGGGACACTGAAGCTTTCTTT. The chain uses TRBV7-2 and TRBJ1-1; D possibly corresponds to TRBD1 (5 bases). The CDR3 has 15 residues. Germline CDR1 reads SGHTA; CDR2 reads FQGNSA. Trimming removed 2 bases at V and 3 bases at J, with 13 bases between.

There are a few counts of this clonotype. This chain links TRBV12-3 or TRBV12-4 with TRBJ2-2; D perhaps matches TRBD2 (5 bases). With 5 bases removed from V and 2 bases from J, the gap between germline ends came to 18 bases. The CDR3 loop spans 17 amino acids. CDR3 in amino acids: CASSPNLDLVNTGELFF. In nucleotides, the CDR3 is TGTGCCAGCAGTCCGAACCTGGACTTAGTTAACACCGGGGAGCTGTTTTTT.

The sample holds a few counts of this clonotype. The rearrangement joins TRBV12-3 or TRBV12-4 to TRBJ1-1; a weak D match, TRBD1 (5 bases). This CDR3 has 16 amino acids. Trimming pared 0 bases from V and 1 base from J, leaving 12 bases between. CDR3 coding DNA: TGTGCCAGCAGTTTAGCCTGGGGGGGGGGGAACACTGAAGCTTTCTTT. This gives the protein CASSLAWGGGNTEAFF.

The chain employs TRBV14 and TRBJ2-1; D is undetermined. The germline V gene encodes CDR1 SGHDN and CDR2 FVKESK. The CDR3 sequence is 14 residues long. V was trimmed by 1 base and J by 10 bases, leaving 14 bases between them. DNA for the CDR3: TGTGCCAGCAGCCAAGGGAACAGTAAGTCGGAGCAGTTCTTC. As protein: CASSQGNSKSEQFF.

This clonotype was seen ten or more times. CDR3 sequence reads: CASSSSGGAPYEQYF. The CDR3 DNA reads TGTGCCAGCAGCTCATCAGGGGGCGCCCCCTACGAGCAGTACTTC. The J gene is TRBJ2-7, the V gene TRBV7-2; 8 nucleotides line up with TRBD1. V dropped 4 bases and J dropped 2; count of bases not matched to a gene: 7. Germline V gene sequence: CDR1 SGHTA, CDR2 FQGNSA. CDR3 length equals 15 residues.

The rearrangement links TRBV20-1 to TRBJ2-1, with a tentative D call TRBD1 (6 bases). The CDR3 runs to 15 residues. V was shortened by 6 bases and J by 7 bases, with 22 bases between the two germline ends. In germline, CDR1 is DFQATT, CDR2 SNEGSKA (reference sequence). The DNA of the CDR3 is TGCAGTGCCGAATCCCCGGCCAGGGGCACGAATGAGCAGTTCTTC. It codes for CSAESPARGTNEQFF.

This clonotype has just a few counts. The rearrangement links TRBV5-6 to TRBJ2-5, with 8 bases fitting TRBD1. J was trimmed by 2 bases and V by 5 bases; bases with no gene match: 11. The CDR3 spans 16 residues. The germline V gene has CDR1 SGHDT and CDR2 YYEEEE. The DNA for the CDR3 is TGTGCCAGCAGTCAAGACAGGGGCAATTTTCAAGAGACCCAGTACTTC. Its translation: CASSQDRGNFQETQYF.

The rearrangement uses TRBV7-8 and TRBJ2-7; D possibly corresponds to TRBD2 (6 bases). The V gene lost 1 base and the J gene lost 7 bases, with 20 bases spanning the gap. Germline V gene data show CDR1 as SGHVS and CDR2 as FQNEAQ. The length of the CDR3 is 16 residues. In DNA, the CDR3 is TGTGCCAGCAGCTTAGGGGGTTCGGGGGTAAAGGGGGAGCAGTACTTC. It encodes CASSLGGSGVKGEQYF.

The table lists this clonotype with many counts. The chain couples TRBV6-1 to TRBJ2-7; TRBD2 matches at 7 bases. J lost 3 bases, V lost 4 bases, and 6 bases had no gene match. Germline assignment: CDR1 MNHNS and CDR2 SASEGT. The CDR3 is 14 amino acids. CDR3 nucleotide sequence: TGTGCCAGCAGTGGCAACTGGGACTACTACGAGCAGTACTTC. Its protein product is CASSGNWDYYEQYF.

The table lists this clonotype with many counts. The chain uses TRBV7-2 and TRBJ2-5; 8 nucleotides match TRBD2. The CDR3 contains 14 residues. In germline, CDR1 is SGHTA, CDR2 FQGNSA. V lost 5 bases, J lost 4 bases, and 6 bases stayed unmatched. In DNA form, the CDR3 reads TGTGCCAGCAGCGCCCCGGGAGGGCTAGAGACCCAGTACTTC. Protein: CASSAPGGLETQYF.

There are many counts of this clonotype. The rearrangement joins TRBV7-6 to TRBJ1-6; maybe TRBD1 (5 bases). Between the trimmed V and J ends, which lost 8 bases and 5 bases, there was a span of 19 bases. This CDR3 spans 16 amino acids. CDR1 and CDR2 (germline): SGHVS, FNYEAQ. Here the CDR3 DNA reads TGTGCCAGCCTCTCGCAGGGCAGGTTCAATAATTCACCCCTCCACTTT. It codes for CASLSQGRFNNSPLHF.